These T cell receptor beta chains were read from a single sample in a study of beta chain features in type 1 diabetes. The protocol was immunoSEQ multiplex PCR, while the TCRdb copy is restricted to in-frame clones and leaves out a portion. There are 240,000 or so clones in the sample; more than 65% occur only once, and approximately 0.053% lies in the top ten. The sample was naive CD4+ T cells from blood. The receptors originated from a young man in good health. Both conserved end residues are part of each CDR3. A D gene is named only where the DNA matches it firmly. A row's size may be missing; if present it is once, few, many or a size class.

V	D	length	size	J	CDR3	DNA
TRBV11-1	TRBD2	15	once	TRBJ2-3	CASSLEGTSVDTQYF	TGTGCCAGCAGCTTAGAGGGGACTAGCGTCGATACGCAGTATTTT
TRBV10-3	-	12	-	TRBJ2-3	CAISESGDTQYF	TGTGCCATCAGTGAGTCCGGAGATACGCAGTATTTT
TRBV30	-	13	-	TRBJ1-5	CAWSEDSLQPQHF	TGTGCCTGGAGTGAGGACAGCCTGCAGCCCCAGCATTTT
TRBV7-2	-	12	-	TRBJ1-1	CASSFSNTEAFF	TGTGCCAGCAGCTTTTCGAACACTGAAGCTTTCTTT
TRBV30	-	13	-	TRBJ1-5	CAWSPDSNQPQHF	TGTGCCTGGAGTCCCGATAGCAATCAGCCCCAGCATTTT
TRBV30	-	14	-	TRBJ2-5	CAWSPPGLPETQYF	TGTGCCTGGAGTCCTCCGGGTCTCCCAGAGACCCAGTACTTC
TRBV28	-	15	once	TRBJ2-7	CASSFPGNPPYEQYF	TGTGCCAGCAGTTTCCCGGGCAACCCTCCCTACGAGCAGTACTTC
TRBV28	-	13	-	TRBJ2-7	CASSLQVPYEQYF	TGTGCCAGCAGTTTACAGGTTCCATACGAGCAGTACTTC
TRBV18	TRBD2	17	-	TRBJ2-7	CASSPLPPGLGSYEQYF	TGTGCCAGCTCACCACTGCCTCCGGGACTAGGTTCTTACGAGCAGTACTTC
TRBV7-8	TRBD2	16	-	TRBJ2-1	CASSPTPSGGRDEQFF	TGTGCCAGCAGCCCGACGCCTAGCGGAGGACGGGATGAGCAGTTCTTC
TRBV29-1	-	12	-	TRBJ2-1	CSVYGPFNEQFF	TGCAGCGTTTATGGGCCTTTCAATGAGCAGTTCTTC
TRBV29-1	TRBD1	14	-	TRBJ2-1	CSVEALQGRNEQFF	TGCAGCGTTGAAGCCCTACAGGGGCGGAATGAGCAGTTCTTC
TRBV11-1	TRBD2	13	-	TRBJ2-3	CASSSDAGETQYF	TGTGCCAGCAGCTCAGATGCGGGGGAGACGCAGTATTTT
TRBV6-5	-	13	-	TRBJ2-5	CASTNGAGETQYF	TGTGCCAGCACTAACGGGGCAGGGGAGACCCAGTACTTC
TRBV5-1	-	12	-	TRBJ2-1	CASSFSRIGQFF	TGCGCCAGCAGCTTTTCACGGATAGGGCAGTTCTTC
TRBV28	TRBD1	15	-	TRBJ2-7	CASSLLGTDHYEQYF	TGTGCCAGCAGTTTATTGGGGACAGACCACTACGAGCAGTACTTC
TRBV29-1	-	12	few	TRBJ2-3	CSVDSGTDTQYF	TGCAGCGTTGACTCTGGCACAGATACGCAGTATTTT
TRBV29-1	-	14	-	TRBJ2-3	CSVENWLAADTQYF	TGCAGCGTTGAAAACTGGTTAGCTGCAGATACGCAGTATTTT
TRBV29-1	TRBD1	12	-	TRBJ2-7	CSVQGDSYEQYF	TGCAGCGTTCAGGGGGACTCCTACGAGCAGTACTTC
TRBV9	-	16	-	TRBJ2-3	CASSVGGLYRTDTQYF	TGTGCCAGCAGCGTAGGAGGCCTCTATAGGACAGATACGCAGTATTTT
TRBV20-1	-	10	-	TRBJ2-3	CSARADTQYF	TGCAGTGCTAGGGCAGATACGCAGTATTTT
TRBV7-9	TRBD1	13	-	TRBJ1-6	CASSTGQGRPLHF	TGTGCCAGCAGCACAGGACAGGGAAGGCCCCTCCACTTT
TRBV20-1	-	10	-	TRBJ2-1	CSAEINEQFF	TGCAGTGCTGAAATCAATGAGCAGTTCTTC
TRBV30	-	15	-	TRBJ1-1	CAWSVDSSMNTEAFF	TGTGCCTGGAGTGTAGACAGTTCGATGAACACTGAAGCTTTCTTT
TRBV5-1	-	16	-	TRBJ2-1	CASSLGRGSSYNEQFF	TGCGCCAGCAGCTTGGGCCGGGGAAGCTCCTACAATGAGCAGTTCTTC
TRBV30	TRBD1	15	-	TRBJ2-5	CAWSEGGYLGETQYF	TGTGCCTGGAGTGAAGGGGGCTACTTGGGCGAGACCCAGTACTTC
TRBV7-9	-	15	-	TRBJ2-1	CASSMGLDSGNEQFF	TGTGCCAGCAGCATGGGACTGGACTCGGGAAATGAGCAGTTCTTC
TRBV7-9	TRBD2	14	-	TRBJ2-7	CASSPGTSVNEQYF	TGTGCCAGCAGCCCCGGGACTAGCGTCAACGAGCAGTACTTC
TRBV5-4	TRBD1	14	few	TRBJ2-5	CASSQRDSSETQYF	TGTGCCAGCAGCCAACGGGACAGCTCAGAGACCCAGTACTTC
TRBV29-1	-	13	-	TRBJ1-1	CSVSQAPATEAFF	TGCAGCGTTTCTCAGGCCCCGGCCACTGAAGCTTTCTTT
TRBV30	TRBD1	15	few	TRBJ2-1	CAWSVSGTGASEQFF	TGTGCCTGGAGTGTATCGGGGACAGGGGCCAGTGAGCAGTTCTTC
TRBV30	-	15	few	TRBJ2-3	CAWSATGLSTDTQYF	TGTGCCTGGAGTGCCACGGGACTTAGCACAGATACGCAGTATTTT
TRBV27	-	15	once	TRBJ2-3	CASSWRASGTDTQYF	TGTGCCAGCAGTTGGAGGGCTAGCGGCACAGATACGCAGTATTTT
TRBV30	-	11	-	TRBJ2-5	CAWSPQETQYF	TGTGCCTGGAGTCCCCAAGAGACCCAGTACTTC
TRBV5-1	-	12	-	TRBJ2-3	CASSLEWDTQYF	TGCGCCAGCAGCTTGGAGTGGGATACGCAGTATTTT
TRBV7-2	-	15	-	TRBJ1-6	CASSLVGPTDSPLHF	TGTGCCAGCAGCTTAGTGGGGCCTACGGATTCACCCCTCCACTTT
TRBV30	-	13	-	TRBJ2-1	CAWSPRAYNEQFF	TGTGCCTGGAGTCCCCGGGCGTACAATGAGCAGTTCTTC
TRBV14	TRBD2	15	-	TRBJ2-1	CASSLAGVSYNEQFF	TGTGCCAGCAGCCTAGCGGGGGTCTCCTACAATGAGCAGTTCTTC
TRBV30	-	15	-	TRBJ2-4	CAWSQDSRGGNIQYF	TGTGCCTGGAGTCAGGACAGTAGGGGGGGAAACATTCAGTACTTC
TRBV5-1	-	13	-	TRBJ2-1	CASSLGSYNEQFF	TGCGCCAGCAGCTTGGGCAGTTACAATGAGCAGTTCTTC
TRBV15	-	16	-	TRBJ1-5	CATSRDQEGAGQPQHF	TGTGCCACCAGCAGAGATCAGGAAGGGGCCGGGCAGCCCCAGCATTTT
TRBV7-9	-	16	few	TRBJ2-4	CASSLDPGTGSNIQYF	TGTGCCAGCAGCTTAGATCCGGGAACAGGGTCGAACATTCAGTACTTC
TRBV5-4	TRBD1	16	-	TRBJ2-5	CASSLDRVGHQETQYF	TGTGCCAGCAGCTTAGACAGGGTGGGGCACCAAGAGACCCAGTACTTC
TRBV29-1	-	15	-	TRBJ1-1	CSVIRDSPRRTEAFF	TGCAGCGTTATCCGGGACTCGCCAAGGCGGACTGAAGCTTTCTTT
TRBV29-1	-	13	-	TRBJ2-7	CSVGGRQYYEQYF	TGCAGCGTTGGAGGTCGGCAGTACTACGAGCAGTACTTC
TRBV11-2	TRBD2	15	-	TRBJ2-5	CASSYGTSGRETQYF	TGTGCCAGCAGCTATGGGACTAGCGGGAGAGAGACCCAGTACTTC
TRBV5-1	-	16	-	TRBJ2-7	CASRFIGPQTSYEQYF	TGCGCCAGCAGATTTATCGGGCCTCAAACCTCCTACGAGCAGTACTTC
TRBV19	-	17	-	TRBJ2-2	CASSIPAGRGNTGELFF	TGTGCCAGTAGTATCCCCGCAGGGCGGGGAAACACCGGGGAGCTGTTTTTT
TRBV19	-	13	-	TRBJ1-2	CASSSAGRYGYTF	TGTGCCAGTAGTTCTGCAGGACGCTATGGCTACACCTTC
TRBV10-3	TRBD1	22	few	TRBJ2-6	CAIRELPSPPDRGYSKANVLTF	TGTGCCATCAGGGAGCTACCCTCCCCCCCGGACAGGGGTTACTCTAAGGCCAACGTCCTGACTTTC
TRBV25-1	-	12	few	TRBJ2-5	CASSRARSAQYF	TGTGCCAGCAGCCGGGCCCGGTCGGCCCAGTACTTC
TRBV20-1	-	11	-	TRBJ2-5	CSAGPGETQYF	TGCAGTGCTGGGCCTGGGGAGACCCAGTACTTC
TRBV7-2	-	16	-	TRBJ2-1	CASSLRRASSYNEQFF	TGTGCCAGCAGCTTACGGCGGGCTAGCTCCTACAATGAGCAGTTCTTC
TRBV14	-	15	-	TRBJ2-7	CARGRAKSPPYEQYF	TGTGCCAGGGGCAGGGCAAAAAGTCCTCCCTACGAGCAGTACTTC
TRBV15	TRBD2	16	-	TRBJ2-1	CATSREPTGGYNEQFF	TGTGCCACCAGCAGAGAACCAACGGGAGGATATAATGAGCAGTTCTTC
TRBV15	-	15	few	TRBJ2-3	CATSRDLASTDTQYF	TGTGCCACCAGCAGAGATTTGGCTAGCACAGATACGCAGTATTTT